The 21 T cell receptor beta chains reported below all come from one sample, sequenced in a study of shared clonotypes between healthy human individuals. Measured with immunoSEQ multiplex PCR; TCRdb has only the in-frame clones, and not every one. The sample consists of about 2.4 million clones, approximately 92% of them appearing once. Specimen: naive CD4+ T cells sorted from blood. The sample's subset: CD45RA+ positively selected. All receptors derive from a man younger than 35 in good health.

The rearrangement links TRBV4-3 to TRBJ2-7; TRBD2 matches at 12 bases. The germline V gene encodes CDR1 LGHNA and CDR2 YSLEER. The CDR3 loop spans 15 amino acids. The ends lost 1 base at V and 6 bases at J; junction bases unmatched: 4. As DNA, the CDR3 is TGCGCCAGCAGCCAAGGACTAGCGGGAGTTCTCGAGCAGTACTTC. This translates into CASSQGLAGVLEQYF.

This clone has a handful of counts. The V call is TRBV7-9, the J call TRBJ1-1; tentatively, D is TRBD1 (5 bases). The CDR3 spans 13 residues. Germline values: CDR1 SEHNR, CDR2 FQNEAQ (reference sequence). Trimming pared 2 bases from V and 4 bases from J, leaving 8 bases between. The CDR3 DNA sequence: TGTGCCAGCAGCTTACTTACAGGCACTGAAGCTTTCTTT. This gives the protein CASSLLTGTEAFF.

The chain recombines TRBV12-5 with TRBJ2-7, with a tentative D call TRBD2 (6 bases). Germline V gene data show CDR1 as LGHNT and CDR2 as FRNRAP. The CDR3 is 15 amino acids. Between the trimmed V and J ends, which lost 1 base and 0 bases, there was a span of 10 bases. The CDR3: CASGLASSVSYEQYF. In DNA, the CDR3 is TGTGCTAGTGGTTTGGCCTCTAGCGTCTCCTACGAGCAGTACTTC.

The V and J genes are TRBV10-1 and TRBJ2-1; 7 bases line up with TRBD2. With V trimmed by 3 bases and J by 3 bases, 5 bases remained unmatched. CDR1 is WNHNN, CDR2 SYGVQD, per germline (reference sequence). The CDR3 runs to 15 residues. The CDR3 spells CASSDYRGVYNEQFF. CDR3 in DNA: TGCGCCAGCAGTGATTACCGGGGGGTCTACAATGAGCAGTTCTTC.

The CDR3 loop is CASSEYLDRVKNTEAFF. The CDR3, as DNA: TGTGCCAGTAGTGAGTATCTCGACAGAGTGAAGAACACTGAAGCTTTCTTT. The chain links TRBV19 to TRBJ1-1; possibly TRBD1 for D (5 bases). CDR1 is LNHDA, CDR2 SQIVND, per germline (reference sequence). V lost 5 bases and J 1 base, leaving 20 bases between the germline ends. This CDR3 is built from 17 residues.

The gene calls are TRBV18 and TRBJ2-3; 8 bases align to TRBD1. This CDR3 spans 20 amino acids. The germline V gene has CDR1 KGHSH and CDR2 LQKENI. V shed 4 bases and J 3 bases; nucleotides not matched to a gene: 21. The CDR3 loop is CASSLTGDGTWYPGTDTQYF. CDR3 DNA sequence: TGTGCCAGCTCACTGACAGGGGACGGGACTTGGTACCCGGGGACAGATACGCAGTATTTT.

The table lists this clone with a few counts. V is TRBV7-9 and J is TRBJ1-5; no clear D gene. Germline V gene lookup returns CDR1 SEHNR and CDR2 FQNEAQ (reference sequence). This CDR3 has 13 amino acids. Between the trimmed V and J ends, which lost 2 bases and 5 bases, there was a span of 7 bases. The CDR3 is CASSLSGDQPQHF. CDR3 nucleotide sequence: TGTGCCAGCAGCTTATCTGGGGATCAGCCCCAGCATTTT.

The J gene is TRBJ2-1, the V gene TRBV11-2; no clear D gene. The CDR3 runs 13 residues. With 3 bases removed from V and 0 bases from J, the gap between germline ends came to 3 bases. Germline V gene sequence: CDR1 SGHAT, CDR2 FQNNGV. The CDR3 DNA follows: TGTGCCAGCAGCTTGGGCTCCTACAATGAGCAGTTCTTC. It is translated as CASSLGSYNEQFF.

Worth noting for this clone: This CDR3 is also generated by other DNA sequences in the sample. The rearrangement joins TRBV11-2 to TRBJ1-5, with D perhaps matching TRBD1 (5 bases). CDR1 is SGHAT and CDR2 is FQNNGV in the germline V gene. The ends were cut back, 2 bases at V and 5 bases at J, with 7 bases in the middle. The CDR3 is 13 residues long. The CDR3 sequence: CASSLRGDQPQHF. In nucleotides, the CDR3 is TGTGCCAGCAGCTTAAGGGGAGATCAGCCCCAGCATTTT. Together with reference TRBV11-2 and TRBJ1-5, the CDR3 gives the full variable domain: EAGVAQSPRYKIIEKRQSVAFWCNPISGHATLYWYQQILGQGPKLLIQFQNNGVVDDSQLPKDRFSAERLKGVDSTLKIQPAKLEDSAVYLCASSLRGDQPQHFGDGTRLSIL.

CDR3 protein: CASSFPDRSTGELFF. For the CDR3, the DNA is TGTGCCAGCAGTTTCCCGGACAGGAGCACCGGGGAGCTGTTTTTT. The V call is TRBV6-8, the J call TRBJ2-2; 7 positions match TRBD1. Germline-derived CDR1 and CDR2 are MNHGY and SAAAGT. The CDR3 runs 15 residues. The J segment lost 4 bases and the V segment lost 4 bases, leaving 6 bases of the junction unmatched.

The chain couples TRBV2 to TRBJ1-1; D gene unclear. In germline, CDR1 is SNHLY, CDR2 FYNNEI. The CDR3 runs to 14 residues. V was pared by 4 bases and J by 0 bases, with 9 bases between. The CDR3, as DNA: TGTGCCAGCAGTGCGGAAAGCTTGAACACTGAAGCTTTCTTT. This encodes CASSAESLNTEAFF. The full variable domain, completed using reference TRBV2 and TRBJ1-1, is EPEVTQTPSHQVTQMGQEVILRCVPISNHLYFYWYRQILGQKVEFLVSFYNNEISEKSEIFDDQFSVERPDGSNFTLKIRSTKLEDSAMYFCASSAESLNTEAFFGQGTRLTVV.

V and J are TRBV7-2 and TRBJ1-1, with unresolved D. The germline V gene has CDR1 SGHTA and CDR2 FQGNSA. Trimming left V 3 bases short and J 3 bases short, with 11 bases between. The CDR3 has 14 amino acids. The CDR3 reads CASSFYGVDTEAFF. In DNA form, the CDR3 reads TGTGCCAGCAGCTTTTACGGGGTCGACACTGAAGCTTTCTTT.

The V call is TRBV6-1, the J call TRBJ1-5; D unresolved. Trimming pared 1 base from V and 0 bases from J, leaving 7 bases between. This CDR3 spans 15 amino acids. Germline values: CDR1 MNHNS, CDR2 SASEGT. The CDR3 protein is CASSEVEYSNQPQHF. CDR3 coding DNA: TGTGCCAGCAGTGAAGTGGAGTATAGCAATCAGCCCCAGCATTTT.

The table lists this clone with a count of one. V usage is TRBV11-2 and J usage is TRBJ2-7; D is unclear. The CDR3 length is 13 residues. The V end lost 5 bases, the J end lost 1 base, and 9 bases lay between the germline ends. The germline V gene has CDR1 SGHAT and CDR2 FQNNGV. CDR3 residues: CASSPDRSYEQYF. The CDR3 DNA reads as TGTGCCAGCAGCCCCGATCGTTCCTACGAGCAGTACTTC.

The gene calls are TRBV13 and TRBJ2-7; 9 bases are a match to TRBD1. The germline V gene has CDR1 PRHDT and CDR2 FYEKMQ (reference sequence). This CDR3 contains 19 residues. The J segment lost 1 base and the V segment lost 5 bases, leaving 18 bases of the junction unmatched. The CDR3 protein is CASSLTRNYRDRVSYEQYF. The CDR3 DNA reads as TGTGCCAGCAGCCTTACAAGGAATTACCGGGACAGGGTGTCCTACGAGCAGTACTTC.

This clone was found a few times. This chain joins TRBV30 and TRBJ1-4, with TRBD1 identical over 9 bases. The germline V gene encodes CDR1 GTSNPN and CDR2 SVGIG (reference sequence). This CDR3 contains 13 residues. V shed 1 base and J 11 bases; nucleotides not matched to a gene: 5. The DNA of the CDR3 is TGTGCCTGGAGTGAACAGGGGGCTGGGAAACTGTTTTTT. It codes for CAWSEQGAGKLFF.

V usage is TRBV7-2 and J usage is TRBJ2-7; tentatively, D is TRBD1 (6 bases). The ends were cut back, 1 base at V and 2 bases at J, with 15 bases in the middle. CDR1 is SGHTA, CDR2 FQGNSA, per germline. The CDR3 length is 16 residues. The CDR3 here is CASSLVGTLSTYEQYF. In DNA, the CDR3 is TGTGCCAGCAGCTTAGTTGGGACATTGTCTACCTACGAGCAGTACTTC.

The CDR3 sequence is CGWEAEMNTEAFF. CDR3 nucleotides: TGTGGGTGGGAAGCAGAGATGAACACTGAAGCTTTCTTT. The rearrangement uses TRBV7-9 and TRBJ1-1; no clear D gene. Per germline, CDR1 SEHNR and CDR2 FQNEAQ (reference sequence). This CDR3 spans 13 amino acids.

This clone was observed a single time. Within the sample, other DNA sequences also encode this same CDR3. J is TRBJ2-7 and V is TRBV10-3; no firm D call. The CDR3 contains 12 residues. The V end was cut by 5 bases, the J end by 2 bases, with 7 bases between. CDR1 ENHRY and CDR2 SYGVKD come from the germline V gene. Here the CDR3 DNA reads TGTGCCATCAGTTCCGGTACCTACGAGCAGTACTTC. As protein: CAISSGTYEQYF.

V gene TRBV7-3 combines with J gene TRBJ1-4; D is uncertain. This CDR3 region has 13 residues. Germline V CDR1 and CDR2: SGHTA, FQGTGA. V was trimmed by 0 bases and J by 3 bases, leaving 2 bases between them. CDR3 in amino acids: CASSLTANEKLFF. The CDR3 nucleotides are TGTGCCAGCAGCTTAACAGCTAATGAAAAACTGTTTTTT.

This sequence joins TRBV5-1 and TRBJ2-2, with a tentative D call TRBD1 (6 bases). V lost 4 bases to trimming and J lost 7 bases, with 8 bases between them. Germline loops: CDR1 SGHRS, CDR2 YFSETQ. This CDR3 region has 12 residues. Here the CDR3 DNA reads TGCGCCAGCAGCAAACAGGGCGGGGAGCTGTTTTTT. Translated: CASSKQGGELFF.